A selection of T cell receptor beta chains follows, all from one sample in a study of immunodeficiency. The protocol was immunoSEQ multiplex PCR, while the TCRdb copy is restricted to in-frame clones and leaves out a portion. This table has 1,200 to 1,500 clones, approximately 96% appearing once. Sequenced: CD4+ T cells from blood. The receptor set was obtained from a girl aged 2 to 10. The CDR3 runs from the conserved cysteine through the conserved F or W. Fields, in order: D gene, clone size, J gene, V gene, CDR3 protein, CDR3 DNA. D genes are given only for firm matches. Clone sizes are given selectively: once, few, many, or a class where the clone is expanded.

. | . | TRBJ2-1 | TRBV10-2 | CASSKNVLWPARKPRSYNEQFF | TGCGCCAGCAGCAAGAACGTCCTTTGGCCGGCCAGAAAACCCCGCTCCTACAATGAGCAGTTCTTC
. | . | TRBJ1-1 | TRBV28 | CASGIHMNTEAFF | TGTGCCAGCGGTATACATATGAACACTGAAGCTTTCTTT
. | . | TRBJ1-6 | TRBV10-1 | CASSGGRGCSPLHF | TGCGCCAGCAGTGGAGGGAGGGGGTGTTCACCCCTCCACTTT
. | . | TRBJ1-1 | TRBV3-1/TRBV3-2 | CASSQGRFQAFF | TGTGCCAGCAGCCAGGGCAGGTTTCAAGCTTTCTTT
. | . | TRBJ1-5 | TRBV16 | CASSQSGTKNQPQHF | TGTGCCAGCAGCCAATCGGGGACAAAGAATCAGCCCCAGCATTTT
. | . | TRBJ1-1 | TRBV7-2 | CASSFTGGRTEAFF | TGTGCCAGCAGTTTTACAGGAGGTCGCACTGAAGCTTTCTTT
TRBD1 | . | TRBJ1-5 | TRBV2 | CASQRTGANQPQHF | TGTGCCAGCCAAAGGACAGGGGCGAATCAGCCCCAGCATTTT
. | . | TRBJ2-5 | TRBV24-1 | CATSDFSRNPTQYF | TGTGCCACCAGTGATTTTTCGCGGAACCCTACCCAGTACTTC
TRBD1 | . | TRBJ1-2 | TRBV2 | CASSIEGQVYGYTF | TGTGCCAGCAGCATAGAGGGACAGGTTTATGGCTACACCTTC
. | few | TRBJ1-1 | TRBV12-5 | CASGYSRSTEAFF | TGTGCTAGTGGTTACTCAAGGAGCACTGAAGCTTTCTTT
. | . | TRBJ2-7 | TRBV28 | CASSLLLGFGEQYF | TGTGCCAGCAGTTTATTACTGGGGTTTGGGGAGCAGTACTTC
TRBD1 | . | TRBJ1-2 | TRBV7-2 | CASSLDRGDNYGYTF | TGTGCCAGCAGCTTAGACAGGGGAGATAACTATGGCTACACCTTC
TRBD2 | . | TRBJ2-7 | TRBV2 | CASSPLLRLAGDFRGYEQYF | TGTGCCAGCAGTCCCCTGCTTAGACTAGCGGGAGACTTCCGGGGGTACGAGCAGTACTTC
. | once | TRBJ2-3 | TRBV4-1 | CASSQPARTTDTQYF | TGCGCCAGCAGCCAACCAGCTAGGACCACAGATACGCAGTATTTT
TRBD2 | . | TRBJ2-1 | TRBV6-1 | CASSGRSGRAYNEQFF | TGTGCCAGCAGTGGTCGAAGCGGGAGGGCCTACAATGAGCAGTTCTTC
. | . | TRBJ1-1 | TRBV19 | CASSIVNTEAFF | TGTGCCAGTAGTATCGTGAACACTGAAGCTTTCTTT